Detailed here is one T cell receptor (beta chain). Its specificity is not known. These data are taken from a study of cytomegalovirus exposure and HLA in healthy donors. The PCR used 60 Vbeta and 13 Jbeta primers. Authors' analysis steps: An analysis performed later counted roughly 80 million unique TCR beta chains (roughly 10 million of them shared). Here immunoSEQ multiplex PCR was the method, and the copy in TCRdb shows in-frame clones only, minus some. That table supplies the V and J calls and clone size; D and trimming were determined from the DNA. The sample shows some 180,000 clones, 80% of them seen only once. Points from the study as a whole: Versus the approximately 670-donor mean, an Asian-associated ancestry cluster reportedly showed fewer N-insertions in a later analysis. Researchers reported that a few CMV-associated chains were confirmed in vitro as CMV antigen-specific. Among the most significant clusters, several appeared linked to common viral pathogens in a later analysis.

The clonotype comes from a girl between 5 and 17 years old in good health and CMV-seropositive. The sequencing sample was made of PBMCs.

CDR3 DNA sequence: TGTGCCAGTAGAGGACAGCAGCTCGAGCAGTACTTC. Its protein is CASRGQQLEQYF. The gene calls are TRBV19 and TRBJ2-7; TRBD1 is a possible D gene (6 bases). The CDR3 loop spans 12 amino acids. Germline assignment: CDR1 LNHDA and CDR2 SQIVND (reference sequence). V was cut by 6 bases and J by 6 bases, with 12 bases left in between.